This TCR beta chain was recorded in a study of molecular identifiers for immune sequencing clone quantification. This clonotype was picked up a small number of times. In TCRdb, the PCR reads were re-called with MiXCR into one record per CDR3 protein. The sample lists about half a million distinct CDR3 sequences, approximately 25% occurring once. CDR3 length equals 14 residues. Germline V gene sequence: CDR1 DFQATT, CDR2 SNEGSKA (reference sequence). The trim removed 4 bases at V and 7 bases at J, leaving 9 bases unmatched. The specimen was naive CD8+ T cells from blood, with Jurkat cell RNA spiked in. This sample's subset: FACS-sorted CD8+CD4-CCR7+CD45RA+ naive T cells. The V call is TRBV20-1, the J call TRBJ2-2, with TRBD2 matching over 7 bases. The source is a human donor in good health. Some libraries in this study had Jurkat cell RNA spiked in. CDR3 bases: TGCAGTGCTACGAGCGGGGAGCTAAACGGGGAGCTGTTTTTT. Protein product: CSATSGELNGELFF.